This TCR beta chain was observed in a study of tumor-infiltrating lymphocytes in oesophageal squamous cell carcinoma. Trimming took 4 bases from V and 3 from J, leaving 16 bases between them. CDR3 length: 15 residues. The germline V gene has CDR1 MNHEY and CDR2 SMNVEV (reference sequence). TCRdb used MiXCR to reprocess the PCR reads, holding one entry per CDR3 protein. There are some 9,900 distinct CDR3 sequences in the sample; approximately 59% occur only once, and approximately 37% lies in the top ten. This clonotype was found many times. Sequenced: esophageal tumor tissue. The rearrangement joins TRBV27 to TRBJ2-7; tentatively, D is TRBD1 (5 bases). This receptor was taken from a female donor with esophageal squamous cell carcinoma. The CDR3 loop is CASSSIDRVLYEQYF. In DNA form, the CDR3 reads TGTGCCAGCAGTTCCATAGACAGAGTCCTCTACGAGCAGTACTTC.